This T cell receptor beta chain was captured in a study of T cell responses to AZD1222 COVID-19 vaccine. Study results and limitations: Reportedly, close to half of spike-specific TCRs are directed against unmutated variant regions.

As to this clone: Its specificity is not known.

The repertoire was sequenced with immunoSEQ multiplex PCR; TCRdb's copy has only in-frame clones and lacks some. The sample includes approximately 60,000 clones, 76% of them seen just once. The sample here was peripheral blood, taken on day 0 of AZD1222 vaccination. The TCR was taken from an adult in good health.

The CDR3 DNA reads TGTGCTAGTGGTTCCTCAGGTTCACGTGAAGCTTTCTTT. Amino acid sequence: CASGSSGSREAFF. The chain employs TRBV12-5 and TRBJ1-1; D is unclear. V was clipped by 4 bases and J by 7 bases, with 13 bases between them. CDR1 and CDR2 (germline): LGHNT, FRNRAP. The CDR3 has 13 residues.